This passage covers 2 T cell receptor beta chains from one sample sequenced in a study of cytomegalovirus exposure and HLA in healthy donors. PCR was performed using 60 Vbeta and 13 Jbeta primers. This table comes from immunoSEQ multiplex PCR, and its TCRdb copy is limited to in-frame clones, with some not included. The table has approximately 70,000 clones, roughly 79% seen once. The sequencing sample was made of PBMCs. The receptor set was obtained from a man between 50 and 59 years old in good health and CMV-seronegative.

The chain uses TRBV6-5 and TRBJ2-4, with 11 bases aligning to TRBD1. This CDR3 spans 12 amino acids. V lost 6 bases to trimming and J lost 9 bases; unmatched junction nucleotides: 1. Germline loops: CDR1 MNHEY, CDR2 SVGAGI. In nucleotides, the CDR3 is TGTGCCAGCAGGGGGACAGGGGGCATTCAGTACTTC. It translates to CASRGTGGIQYF.

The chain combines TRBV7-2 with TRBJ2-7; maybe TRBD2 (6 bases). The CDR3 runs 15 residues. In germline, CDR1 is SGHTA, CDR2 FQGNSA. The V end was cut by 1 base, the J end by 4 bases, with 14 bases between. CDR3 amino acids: CASSLEGSGVYEQYF. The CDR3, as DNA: TGTGCCAGCAGCTTAGAGGGTTCGGGAGTTTACGAGCAGTACTTC.